The 26 T cell receptor beta chains below all came from one sample that was sequenced in a study of T cells after yellow fever vaccination. TCRdb re-called the 5' RACE reads with MiXCR, one entry per CDR3 protein. The table has more than 350,000 distinct CDR3 sequences, approximately 10% seen once; the top ten hold less than 20%. This material consisted of PBMCs, taken on the day of the first yellow fever vaccination. These receptors were obtained from a young man who received the YFV17D yellow fever vaccine.

This clonotype came up many times. This chain connects TRBV4-2 to TRBJ2-7; TRBD1 might be the D (5 bases). This CDR3 contains 16 residues. Trimming removed 4 bases at V and 1 base at J, with 17 bases between. Germline V lookup: CDR1 LGHNA, CDR2 YNFKEQ. In DNA form, the CDR3 reads TGTGCCAGCAGCCCAGAGCTCCAGGGTTCATCCTACGAGCAGTACGTC. Translating gives CASSPELQGSSYEQYV.

This clonotype was detected only once. This chain uses TRBV6-2 or TRBV6-3 with TRBJ2-1; TRBD1 agrees at 7 bases. Germline V gives CDR1 MNHEY, CDR2 SVGEGT. Losses at the gene ends were 0 bases for V and 9 bases for J; bases not matched to a gene: 11. CDR3 length: 16 amino acids. The CDR3 loop is CASSYSDRWQTLEQFF. DNA of the CDR3: TGTGCCAGCAGTTACTCGGACAGGTGGCAAACTCTTGAGCAGTTCTTC.

A single count supports this clonotype. CDR3 nucleotide sequence: TGTGCGACGGTGAGCGGGGGGGAACTCTACAATGAGCAGTTCTTC. Translating gives CATVSGGELYNEQFF. The rearrangement uses TRBV7-9 and TRBJ2-1; 10 nucleotides agree with TRBD2. Germline values: CDR1 SEHNR, CDR2 FQNEAQ (reference sequence). CDR3 length: 15 residues.

The rearrangement links TRBV20-1 to TRBJ2-7; the D gene is possibly TRBD2 (7 bases). CDR1 DFQATT and CDR2 SNEGSKA come from the germline V gene (reference sequence). The CDR3 is 13 residues long. The ends were cut back, 5 bases at V and 6 bases at J, with 17 bases in the middle. CDR3 residues: CSAPGSGEGEQYV. The CDR3 DNA follows: TGCAGTGCTCCTGGATCAGGGGAGGGCGAGCAGTACGTC.

The sample holds many counts of this clonotype. The rearrangement joins TRBV6-2 or TRBV6-3 to TRBJ1-5; D remains unclear. Trimming stripped 0 bases from V and 4 bases from J, with 4 bases between. This CDR3 is 13 amino acids long. Germline CDR1 and CDR2: MNHEY and SVGEGT. As DNA, the CDR3 is TGTGCCAGCAGTTACTCGTTGAATCAGCCCCAGCATTTT. It is translated as CASSYSLNQPQHF.

The V call is TRBV5-5, the J call TRBJ2-5; 9 bases are shared with TRBD1. The J segment lost 2 bases and the V segment lost 5 bases, leaving 10 bases of the junction unmatched. Germline-derived CDR1 and CDR2 are SGHKS and YYEKEE (reference sequence). The CDR3 covers 16 residues. In DNA, the CDR3 is TGTGCCAGCAGTTCCGGGACAGGGTGGGGACAAGAGACCCAGTACTTC. Residues: CASSSGTGWGQETQYF.

This clonotype was detected only a few times. The genes are TRBV5-1 and TRBJ1-1; D is perhaps TRBD1 (5 bases). This CDR3 contains 15 residues. Germline values: CDR1 SGHRS, CDR2 YFSETQ. The V and J ends lost 3 bases and 1 base respectively, with 13 bases between them. CDR3 nucleotides: TGCGCCAGCAGCTGGGGGGGGTCTTGGAACACTGAAGCTTTCTTT. Translating it yields CASSWGGSWNTEAFF.

The chain links TRBV7-2 to TRBJ2-1; D might be TRBD1 or TRBD2, each matching 5 bases. The V gene's germline CDR1 is SGHTA and CDR2 FQGNSA. Deletions cut 6 bases from V and 7 bases from J, with 22 bases between. The CDR3 is 16 residues long. CDR3 coding DNA: TGTGCCAGCAGGCTACCGGGGTCTGGGGCGCTTAATGAGCAGTTCTTC. It encodes CASRLPGSGALNEQFF.

This clonotype came up a few times. J is TRBJ2-1 and V is TRBV19; tentative D call: TRBD2 (5 bases). The germline V gene encodes CDR1 LNHDA and CDR2 SQIVND (reference sequence). The CDR3 spans 16 residues. Trimming shortened V by 1 base and J by 4 bases, and 14 bases separated the two germline ends. The CDR3 DNA follows: TGTGCCAGTAGTATAGGCGATGGGAGAGGGTACAATGAGCAGTTCTTC. Residues: CASSIGDGRGYNEQFF.

The rearrangement uses TRBV6-2 or TRBV6-3 and TRBJ2-1; D call uncertain. The V gene lost 6 bases and the J gene lost 4 bases, with 13 bases spanning the gap. Germline V gene lookup returns CDR1 MNHEY and CDR2 SVGEGT. CDR3 length: 14 amino acids. The CDR3, as DNA: TGTGCCAGCAGCTACGGGTCGTTATACAATGAGCAGTTCTTC. It encodes CASSYGSLYNEQFF.

V is TRBV11-2 and J is TRBJ1-2; D gene unclear. V was trimmed by 2 bases and J by 4 bases, leaving 11 bases between them. The CDR3 runs 14 residues. In germline, CDR1 is SGHAT, CDR2 FQNNGV. CDR3 nucleotides: TGTGCCAGCAGCTTATTCGGTTCGAGCTATGGCTACACCTTC. As protein: CASSLFGSSYGYTF.

This clonotype has a handful of counts. This chain uses TRBV18 with TRBJ2-7, with D perhaps matching TRBD2 (6 bases). The germline V and J ends were trimmed by 5 bases and 5 bases, with 10 bases remaining between them. The CDR3 contains 12 residues. Germline values: CDR1 KGHSH, CDR2 LQKENI. DNA of the CDR3: TGTGCCAGCTCAAGGGAGGCTAACGAGCAGTACTTC. It specifies CASSREANEQYF.

CDR3 loop: CASSLDSSGGISGANVLTF. The CDR3 DNA follows: TGTGCCAGCAGCTTAGATTCTAGCGGGGGGATCTCTGGGGCCAACGTCCTGACTTTC. This rearrangement joins TRBV11-2 to TRBJ2-6, with 11 positions matching TRBD2. Trimming at V came to 0 bases and at J to 0 bases, leaving 4 bases not matched to a gene. CDR1 and CDR2 from the germline V gene are SGHAT and FQNNGV. The CDR3 has 19 amino acids. Supplemented by reference TRBV11-2 and TRBJ2-6, the full variable domain reads EAGVAQSPRYKIIEKRQSVAFWCNPISGHATLYWYQQILGQGPKLLIQFQNNGVVDDSQLPKDRFSAERLKGVDSTLKIQPAKLEDSAVYLCASSLDSSGGISGANVLTFGAGSRLTVL.

This clonotype was found a few times. The chain recombines TRBV6-5 with TRBJ2-3; D is perhaps TRBD2 (7 bases). Germline loops: CDR1 MNHEY, CDR2 SVGAGI. The ends were cut back, 3 bases at V and 5 bases at J, with 15 bases in the middle. The CDR3 loop spans 15 amino acids. CDR3 sequence: CASSYEGGAVDTQYF. CDR3 bases: TGTGCCAGCAGTTATGAAGGGGGGGCCGTAGATACGCAGTATTTT.

The gene calls are TRBV9 and TRBJ2-5; TRBD1 aligns across 8 bases. The CDR3 has 16 amino acids. CDR1 and CDR2 from the germline V gene are SGDLS and YYNGEE. Unmatched junction bases numbered 9, after V lost 3 bases and J lost 2 bases. CDR3 loop: CASSAQTGDLQETQYF. Here the CDR3 DNA reads TGTGCCAGCAGCGCCCAGACAGGGGACTTACAAGAGACCCAGTACTTC.

This clonotype was picked up a small number of times. This rearrangement joins TRBV7-2 to TRBJ1-1, with D unresolved. The germline V gene has CDR1 SGHTA and CDR2 FQGNSA. The CDR3 has 14 residues. V lost 1 base and J lost 5, with 11 bases in between. Here the CDR3 DNA reads TGTGCCAGCAGCTTAGTTGTTGTCGGGACTGAAGCTTTCTTT. Amino acid sequence: CASSLVVVGTEAFF.

This clonotype was found a few times. The CDR3 sequence is CASTADTDTQYF. The CDR3 nucleotides read TGTGCCAGCACCGCAGACACAGATACGCAGTATTTT. The rearrangement links TRBV6-2 or TRBV6-3 to TRBJ2-3; D remains unclear. The CDR3 length is 12 residues. Per the germline V gene, CDR1 is MNHEY and CDR2 is SVGEGT. Trimming took off 7 bases at V and 2 bases at J, with 7 bases between the two ends.

This clonotype was detected only a few times. The chain links TRBV12-3 or TRBV12-4 to TRBJ1-4, with 7 bases that match TRBD1. The ends lost 6 bases at V and 6 bases at J; junction bases unmatched: 4. The CDR3 loop spans 13 amino acids. CDR3 region: CASRPGGDEKLFF. DNA of the CDR3: TGTGCCAGCAGACCAGGGGGAGATGAAAAACTGTTTTTT.

This clonotype was picked up a small number of times. CDR3 residues: CAISDSGTSGANVLTF. In nucleotides, the CDR3 is TGTGCCATCAGTGACTCGGGCACCTCTGGGGCCAACGTCCTGACTTTC. The chain carries TRBV10-3 and TRBJ2-6, with no clear D. The V gene's germline CDR1 is ENHRY and CDR2 SYGVKD. CDR3 length equals 16 residues. With 3 bases removed from V and 0 bases from J, the gap between germline ends came to 9 bases.

This clonotype was counted between two and nine times. V gene TRBV7-6 combines with J gene TRBJ2-5; D uncertain. Between the trimmed V and J ends, which lost 5 bases and 5 bases, there was a span of 12 bases. The CDR3 spans 13 residues. CDR1 SGHVS and CDR2 FNYEAQ come from the germline V gene. CDR3 amino acids: CASSDFNQETQYF. The CDR3 nucleotides read TGTGCCAGCAGCGATTTCAATCAGGAGACCCAGTACTTC.

CDR3 DNA sequence: TGTGCCAGCAGCTCCGGGGGGAGAGGGGCGGGCACTGAAGCTTTCTTT. This translates into CASSSGGRGAGTEAFF. The chain joins TRBV5-4 to TRBJ1-1, with a possible D match to TRBD1 (5 bases). The V end was cut by 3 bases, the J end by 4 bases, with 19 bases between. The CDR3 covers 16 residues. Per germline, CDR1 SGHNT and CDR2 YYREEE (reference sequence).

V is TRBV7-9 and J is TRBJ2-3; 9 bases line up with TRBD1. The J segment lost 2 bases and the V segment lost 5 bases, leaving 2 bases of the junction unmatched. The CDR3 contains 14 residues. Germline CDR1 is SEHNR and CDR2 is FQNEAQ (reference sequence). The CDR3 DNA reads as TGTGCCAGCAGCCGGACAGGGGACACAGATACGCAGTATTTT. Translating gives CASSRTGDTDTQYF.

The J gene is TRBJ2-7, the V gene TRBV7-3, with D perhaps TRBD2 (7 bases). The CDR3 is made up of 19 amino acids. The V gene lost 5 bases and the J gene lost 4 bases, with 30 bases spanning the gap. Germline CDR1 is SGHTA and CDR2 is FQGTGA. Written as DNA, the CDR3 is TGTGCCAGCAGCCTGAACACCAACCTGACAGGACCCGGGAGGTACGAGCAGTACTTC. This sequence encodes CASSLNTNLTGPGRYEQYF.

This clonotype occurred many times. The CDR3: CASSSPDREFSYEQYF. CDR3 sequence (DNA): TGTGCCAGCAGCTCCCCGGACAGGGAATTTTCCTACGAGCAGTACTTC. The genes are TRBV7-2 and TRBJ2-7, with 8 bases aligning to TRBD1. The CDR3 runs to 16 residues. In germline, CDR1 is SGHTA, CDR2 FQGNSA. J lost 1 base, V lost 4 bases, and 9 bases had no gene match.

The chain carries TRBV20-1 and TRBJ1-1, with unresolved D. Trimming shortened V by 5 bases and J by 5 bases, and 15 bases separated the two germline ends. Germline V CDR1 and CDR2: DFQATT, SNEGSKA (reference sequence). This CDR3 spans 13 amino acids. The DNA of the CDR3 is TGCAGTGCTTCTCAGGCATTGGGAACTGAAGCTTTCTTT. It specifies CSASQALGTEAFF.

This clonotype was counted a few times. This chain connects TRBV5-4 to TRBJ2-7; 9 bases align to TRBD1. The CDR3 contains 15 residues. V was clipped by 2 bases and J by 5 bases; unmatched bases: 8. Germline CDR1 reads SGHNT; CDR2 reads YYREEE (reference sequence). The CDR3 DNA reads TGTGCCAGCAGCTTCGGGACAGGGACGTTGGACGAGCAGTACGTC. Translated, it gives CASSFGTGTLDEQYV.